This is a list of T cell receptor beta chains from one sample in a study of blood T cell repertoires in COVID-19. Using immunoSEQ multiplex PCR, the repertoire was profiled, and TCRdb retains in-frame clones only, with some absent. There are hundreds of thousands of clones in the sample; approximately 90% occur only once, and 0.87% lies in the top ten. Sequencing was performed on PBMCs or T cells enriched from blood (not recorded which). The source is a man aged 50-59 years who had been exposed to COVID-19. CDR3s include the opening cysteine and the closing phenylalanine or tryptophan. Each record gives: V gene, J gene, CDR3 protein.

v_gene: TRBV11-2
j_gene: TRBJ1-4
CDR3aa: CASSPAGGGLFF

v_gene: TRBV6-5
j_gene: TRBJ2-7
CDR3aa: CASTPSGGPDEQYF

v_gene: TRBV2
j_gene: TRBJ2-3
CDR3aa: CASSGLAGVTDTQYF

v_gene: TRBV19
j_gene: TRBJ2-1
CDR3aa: CASSIERLAGGYNEQFF

v_gene: TRBV5-1
j_gene: TRBJ2-1
CDR3aa: CASSYGGTSYNEQFF

v_gene: TRBV25-1
j_gene: TRBJ1-2
CDR3aa: CASRPTGAMLSGYTF

v_gene: TRBV5-1
j_gene: TRBJ1-6
CDR3aa: CASSLLKQGVSDSPLHF

v_gene: TRBV6-5
j_gene: TRBJ1-2
CDR3aa: CASRRGSSYGYTF

v_gene: TRBV19
j_gene: TRBJ1-1
CDR3aa: CASSTGLPNTEAFF

v_gene: TRBV6-1
j_gene: TRBJ1-1
CDR3aa: CASSERTANTEAFF

v_gene: TRBV10-1
j_gene: TRBJ1-1
CDR3aa: CASSQDLNTEAFF

v_gene: TRBV5-6
j_gene: TRBJ1-6
CDR3aa: CASMRSSYNSPLHF

v_gene: TRBV5-1
j_gene: TRBJ1-1
CDR3aa: CASSFYARNAGIEAFF

v_gene: TRBV18
j_gene: TRBJ1-4
CDR3aa: CASSPYRSNEKLFF

v_gene: TRBV29-1
j_gene: TRBJ1-2
CDR3aa: CSVEDRTNYGYTF

v_gene: TRBV3-1/TRBV3-2
j_gene: TRBJ2-2
CDR3aa: CASSRLAGGAPGELFF

v_gene: TRBV7-6
j_gene: TRBJ2-5
CDR3aa: CASSQVGQGTKETQYF

v_gene: TRBV24-1
j_gene: TRBJ2-2
CDR3aa: CATSDFAGTSITGELFF

v_gene: TRBV18
j_gene: TRBJ1-1
CDR3aa: CASSSTGNTEAFF

v_gene: TRBV4-2
j_gene: TRBJ2-1
CDR3aa: CASSDRGVFNEQFF

v_gene: TRBV19
j_gene: TRBJ1-1
CDR3aa: CASSIGGTRSTEAFF

v_gene: TRBV9
j_gene: TRBJ1-1
CDR3aa: CASSQRGSSEAFF

v_gene: TRBV11-3
j_gene: TRBJ1-1
CDR3aa: CASSLGMASEAFF

v_gene: TRBV5-8
j_gene: TRBJ1-1
CDR3aa: CASSIRHRDAEAFF

v_gene: TRBV7-3
j_gene: TRBJ2-1
CDR3aa: CASSLGLAEYNEQFF

v_gene: TRBV5-1
j_gene: TRBJ1-1
CDR3aa: CASSFGNTEAFF